The T cell receptor beta chain under discussion was sequenced for a study of blood T cell repertoires in COVID-19. For the study at large: Acute-phase and convalescent COVID-19 samples originated in the United States, Italy and Spain.

Generated by immunoSEQ multiplex PCR, the TCRdb table keeps only in-frame clones and is missing some. This table holds tens of thousands of clones, almost 85% found once. V lost 4 bases and J lost 6, with 6 bases in between. The CDR3 loop spans 12 amino acids. CDR1 is LGHDT, CDR2 YNNKEL, per germline (reference sequence). The chain has TRBV3-1 (or the pseudogene TRBV3-2) and TRBJ2-2; D remains unclear. What was sequenced was peripheral blood. The clonotype comes from a human donor in a cohort sampled during active COVID-19. The CDR3 bases are TGTGCCAGCAGCCCTCACTCCGGGGAGCTGTTTTTT. Residues: CASSPHSGELFF.